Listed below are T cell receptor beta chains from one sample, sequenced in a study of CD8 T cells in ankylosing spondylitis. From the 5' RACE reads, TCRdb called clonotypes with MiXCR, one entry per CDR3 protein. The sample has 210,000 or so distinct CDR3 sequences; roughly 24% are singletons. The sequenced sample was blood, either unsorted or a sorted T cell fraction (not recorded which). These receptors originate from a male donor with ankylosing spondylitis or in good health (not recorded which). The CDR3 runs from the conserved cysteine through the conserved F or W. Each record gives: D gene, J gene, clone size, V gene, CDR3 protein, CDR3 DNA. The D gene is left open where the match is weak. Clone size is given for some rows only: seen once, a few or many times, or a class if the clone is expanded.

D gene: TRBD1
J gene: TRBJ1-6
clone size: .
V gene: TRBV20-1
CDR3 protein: CSARDSGTGGSPLHF
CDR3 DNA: TGCAGTGCTAGAGATTCGGGGACAGGTGGATCACCCCTCCACTTT

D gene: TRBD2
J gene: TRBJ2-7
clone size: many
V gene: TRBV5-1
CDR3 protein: CASSLEPPTGPGLAGPYEQYF
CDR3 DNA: TGCGCCAGCAGCTTGGAACCCCCGACAGGCCCTGGACTAGCGGGACCCTACGAGCAGTACTTC

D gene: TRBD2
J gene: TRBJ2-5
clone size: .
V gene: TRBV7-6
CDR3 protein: CASSFLAGGQETQHF
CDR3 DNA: TGTGCCAGCAGCTTTCTAGCGGGAGGGCAAGAGACCCAGCACTTC

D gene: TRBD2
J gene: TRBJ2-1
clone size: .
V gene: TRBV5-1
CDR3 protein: CASSLSGLDNNEQFF
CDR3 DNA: TGCGCCAGCAGCTTATCGGGACTAGACAACAATGAGCAGTTCTTC

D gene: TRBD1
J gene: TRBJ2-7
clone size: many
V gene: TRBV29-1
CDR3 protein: CSVGQGRYEQYF
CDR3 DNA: TGCAGCGTAGGACAGGGGCGGTACGAGCAGTACTTC

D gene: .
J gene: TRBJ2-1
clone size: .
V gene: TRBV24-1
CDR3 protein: CATSDSGAEQFF
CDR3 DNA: TGTGCCACCAGTGATTCCGGGGCTGAGCAGTTCTTC

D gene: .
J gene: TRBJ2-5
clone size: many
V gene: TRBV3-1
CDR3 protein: CASSQKGGGQETQYF
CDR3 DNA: TGTGCCAGCAGCCAAAAGGGAGGGGGACAAGAGACCCAGTACTTC

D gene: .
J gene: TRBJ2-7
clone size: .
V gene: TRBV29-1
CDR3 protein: CSVYSAYEQYF
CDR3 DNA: TGCAGCGTTTATAGTGCCTACGAGCAGTACTTC

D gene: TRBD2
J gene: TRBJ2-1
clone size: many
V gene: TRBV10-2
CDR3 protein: CASSESSGRGEQFF
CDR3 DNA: TGCGCCAGCAGTGAGTCTAGCGGGAGGGGTGAGCAGTTCTTC

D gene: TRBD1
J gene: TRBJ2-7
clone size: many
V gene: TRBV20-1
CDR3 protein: CSARDTGTGGEQYF
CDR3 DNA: TGCAGTGCTAGAGACACCGGGACAGGGGGCGAGCAGTACTTC

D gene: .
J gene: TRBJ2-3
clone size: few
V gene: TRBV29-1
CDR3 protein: CSAALGALTDTQYF
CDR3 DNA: TGCAGCGCAGCGTTGGGGGCGCTGACAGATACGCAGTATTTT

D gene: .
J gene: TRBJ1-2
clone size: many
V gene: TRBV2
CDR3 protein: CASSWEQRDGYTF
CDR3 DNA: TGTGCCAGCAGTTGGGAACAAAGGGACGGCTACACCTTC

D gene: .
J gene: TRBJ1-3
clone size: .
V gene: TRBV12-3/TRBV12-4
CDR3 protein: CASSLPEASGNTIYF
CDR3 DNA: TGTGCCAGCAGCCTTCCAGAAGCCTCTGGAAACACCATATATTTT

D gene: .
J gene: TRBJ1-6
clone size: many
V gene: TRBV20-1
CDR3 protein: CSAKGLGGSPLHF
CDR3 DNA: TGCAGTGCTAAGGGACTAGGGGGTTCACCCCTCCACTTT

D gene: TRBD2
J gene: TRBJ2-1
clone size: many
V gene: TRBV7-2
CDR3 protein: CASSSNGRARDEQFF
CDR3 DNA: TGTGCCAGCAGCTCCAACGGGAGGGCGAGGGATGAGCAGTTCTTC

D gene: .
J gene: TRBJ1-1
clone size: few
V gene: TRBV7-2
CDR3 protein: CASSSLGSLGMNTEAFF
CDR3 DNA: TGTGCCAGCAGCTCCCTGGGGTCCCTTGGCATGAACACTGAAGCTTTCTTT

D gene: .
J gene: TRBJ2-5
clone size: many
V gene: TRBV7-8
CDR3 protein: CASSDLRGLANQETQYF
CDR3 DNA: TGTGCCAGCAGCGACCTGCGTGGGCTAGCGAACCAAGAGACCCAGTACTTC

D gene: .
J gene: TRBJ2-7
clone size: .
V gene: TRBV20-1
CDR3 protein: CSARDHLGQSYEQYF
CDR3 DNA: TGCAGTGCTAGAGATCACTTGGGACAATCCTACGAGCAGTACTTC

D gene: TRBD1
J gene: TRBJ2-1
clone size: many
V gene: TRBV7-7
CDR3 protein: CASSLGTGGWREQFF
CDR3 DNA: TGTGCTAGCAGCCTAGGGACAGGGGGCTGGCGTGAGCAGTTCTTC

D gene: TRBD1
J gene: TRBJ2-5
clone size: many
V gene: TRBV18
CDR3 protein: CASSPVAGTGETQYF
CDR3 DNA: TGTGCCAGCTCACCAGTGGCCGGGACAGGCGAGACCCAGTACTTC

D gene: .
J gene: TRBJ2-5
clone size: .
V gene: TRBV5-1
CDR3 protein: CASSPSLQGPQETQYF
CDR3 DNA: TGCGCCAGCAGCCCATCTTTGCAGGGGCCACAAGAGACCCAGTACTTC

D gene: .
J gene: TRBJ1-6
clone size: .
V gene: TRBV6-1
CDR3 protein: CASSSDSFNSPLHF
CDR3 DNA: TGTGCCAGCAGCTCTGACAGCTTTAATTCACCCCTCCACTTT

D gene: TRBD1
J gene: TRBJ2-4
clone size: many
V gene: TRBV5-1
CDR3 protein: CASSIGTGGSKNIQYF
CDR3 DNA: TGCGCCAGCAGCATCGGGACAGGGGGGAGCAAAAACATTCAGTACTTC

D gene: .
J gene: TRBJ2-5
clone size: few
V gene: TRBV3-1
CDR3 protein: CASSQVRIRGMETQYF
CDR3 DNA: TGTGCCAGCAGCCAAGTACGCATAAGGGGGATGGAGACCCAGTACTTC

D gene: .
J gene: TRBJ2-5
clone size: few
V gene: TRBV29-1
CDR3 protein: CSVEVSAGVGETQYF
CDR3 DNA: TGCAGCGTTGAAGTCTCAGCAGGGGTGGGAGAGACCCAGTACTTC

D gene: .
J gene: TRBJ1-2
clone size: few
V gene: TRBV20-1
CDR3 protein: CSARGDTPNNYGYTF
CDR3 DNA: TGCAGTGCTAGAGGGGACACGCCGAATAACTATGGCTACACCTTC

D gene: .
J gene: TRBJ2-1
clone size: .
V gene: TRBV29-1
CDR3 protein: CSVEMSVGQFF
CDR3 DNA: TGCAGCGTTGAAATGTCTGTGGGGCAGTTCTTC

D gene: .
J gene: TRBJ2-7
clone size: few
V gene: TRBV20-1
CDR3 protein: CSAGDPYEQYF
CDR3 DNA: TGCAGTGCTGGTGATCCCTACGAGCAGTACTTC

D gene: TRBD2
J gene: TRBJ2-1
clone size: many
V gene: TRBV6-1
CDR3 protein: CASTEGLAGVREQFF
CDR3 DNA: TGTGCCAGCACGGAGGGACTAGCGGGAGTACGTGAGCAGTTCTTC

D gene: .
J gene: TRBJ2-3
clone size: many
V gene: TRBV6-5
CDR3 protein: CASSYSSGWGTDTQYF
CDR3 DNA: TGTGCCAGCAGTTACTCCTCAGGTTGGGGCACAGATACGCAGTATTTT

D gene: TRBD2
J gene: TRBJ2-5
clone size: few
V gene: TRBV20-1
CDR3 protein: CSARDQGLATRETQYF
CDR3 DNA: TGCAGTGCTAGAGATCAGGGACTAGCGACCCGAGAGACCCAGTACTTC

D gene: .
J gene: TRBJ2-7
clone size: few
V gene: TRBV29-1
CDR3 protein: CSVGARHTEQYF
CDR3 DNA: TGCAGCGTCGGCGCTAGGCATACCGAGCAGTACTTC

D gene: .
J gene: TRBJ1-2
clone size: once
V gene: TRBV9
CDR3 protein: CASSPQGRENYGYTF
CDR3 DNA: TGTGCCAGCAGCCCCCAGGGACGGGAAAACTATGGCTACACCTTC

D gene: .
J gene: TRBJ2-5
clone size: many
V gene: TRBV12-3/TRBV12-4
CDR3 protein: CASSAGLPGQETQYF
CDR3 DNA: TGTGCCAGCAGTGCGGGCCTTCCGGGACAAGAGACCCAGTACTTC

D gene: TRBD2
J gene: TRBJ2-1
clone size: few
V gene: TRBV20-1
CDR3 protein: CSAGTVTSGRHNEQFF
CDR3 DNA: TGCAGTGCCGGAACAGTCACTAGCGGGAGACACAATGAGCAGTTCTTC

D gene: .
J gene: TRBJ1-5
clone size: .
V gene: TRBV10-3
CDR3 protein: CAISEERGGSQPQHF
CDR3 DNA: TGTGCCATCAGTGAGGAACGGGGGGGTAGTCAGCCCCAGCATTTT